The 25 T cell receptor beta chains in this list originate from one sample, sequenced in a study of blood T cell repertoires in COVID-19. Repertoires were generated with immunoSEQ multiplex PCR, while TCRdb's copy carries only in-frame clones and drops some. This sample has hundreds of thousands of clones; approximately 86% occur once, and the top ten carry about 3%. Sequences were obtained from peripheral blood. The receptors shown here come from a human donor in a cohort sampled during active COVID-19.

The chain combines TRBV25-1 with TRBJ2-1, with 10 bases that match TRBD2. Germline loops: CDR1 MGHDK, CDR2 SYGVNS. Trimming took 4 bases from V and 2 from J; bases not matched to a gene: 8. The CDR3 covers 17 residues. The CDR3 bases are TGTGCCAGCAGTGGTCTCCAGCGGGGGGGAGCCTACAATGAGCAGTTCTTC. Protein product: CASSGLQRGGAYNEQFF. Complete variable domain (other parts from reference TRBV25-1 and TRBJ2-1): EADIYQTPRYLVIGTGKKITLECSQTMGHDKMYWYQQDPGMELHLIHYSYGVNSTEKGDLSSESTVSRIRTEHFPLTLESARPSHTSQYLCASSGLQRGGAYNEQFFGPGTRLTVL.

The chain recombines TRBV20-1 with TRBJ1-2; D ambiguous. Trimming took 2 bases from V and 3 from J, leaving 4 bases between them. Germline CDR1 reads DFQATT; CDR2 reads SNEGSKA (reference sequence). The length of the CDR3 is 11 residues. The CDR3 is CSARTDYGYTF. The CDR3 DNA reads as TGCAGTGCTAGAACAGACTATGGCTACACCTTC.

The chain carries TRBV3-1 (or the pseudogene TRBV3-2) and TRBJ2-3, with 15 positions matching TRBD2. This CDR3 spans 16 amino acids. Germline-derived CDR1 and CDR2 are LGHDT and YNNKEL (reference sequence). J was trimmed by 6 bases and V by 4 bases; bases with no gene match: 5. CDR3 DNA: TGTGCCAGCAGCCGAGGACTAGCGGGAGGGTGGGATACGCAGTATTTT. Residues: CASSRGLAGGWDTQYF.

The CDR3 DNA follows: TGCGCCAGCAGCTTGCGGAGCGGGAGCCCCTCCTACAATGAGCAGTTCTTC. Its translation is CASSLRSGSPSYNEQFF. V gene TRBV5-1 combines with J gene TRBJ2-1, with 8 bases aligning to TRBD2. CDR3 size: 17 residues. CDR1 SGHRS and CDR2 YFSETQ come from the germline V gene. The junction had 6 bases not matched to a gene; V was cut back by 1 base and J by 0 bases.

This clone has a handful of counts. The V call is TRBV5-1, the J call TRBJ1-5; D may be TRBD1 (6 bases). The CDR3 has 14 amino acids. Germline V gene sequence: CDR1 SGHRS, CDR2 YFSETQ. V was pared by 2 bases and J by 3 bases, with 9 bases between. For the CDR3, the DNA is TGCGCCAGCAGCTTCGGGACACCCAATCAGCCCCAGCATTTT. Its protein product is CASSFGTPNQPQHF.

The genes are TRBV7-2 and TRBJ2-1, with D unclear. Germline V gives CDR1 SGHTA, CDR2 FQGNSA. This CDR3 comprises 15 residues. Trimming pared 5 bases from V and 4 bases from J, leaving 15 bases between. Here the CDR3 DNA reads TGTGCCAGCAGCCACGCGGCTTTCAGTTACAATGAGCAGTTCTTC. Its protein product is CASSHAAFSYNEQFF.

The rearrangement joins TRBV6-2 or TRBV6-3 to TRBJ2-1; 10 bases align to TRBD2. Trimming at V came to 4 bases and at J to 8 bases, leaving 11 bases not matched to a gene. Germline-derived CDR1 and CDR2 are MNHEY and SVGEGT. The CDR3 extends over 16 amino acids. The CDR3 region has the DNA TGTGCCAGCAGTTTAAGAGCGGGGGGGACGGGATATGAGCAGTTCTTC. Its protein is CASSLRAGGTGYEQFF.

The rearrangement uses TRBV9 and TRBJ1-1; tentatively, D is TRBD1 (6 bases). V gave up 3 bases and J gave up 4 bases, with 13 bases separating them. The CDR3 spans 14 residues. Germline V gene sequence: CDR1 SGDLS, CDR2 YYNGEE. CDR3 protein: CASSGVGGSTEAFF. The CDR3 DNA sequence: TGTGCCAGCAGCGGGGTAGGGGGTAGCACTGAAGCTTTCTTT.

The chain employs TRBV19 and TRBJ1-6; tentative D call: TRBD1 (5 bases). Germline V gene data show CDR1 as LNHDA and CDR2 as SQIVND (reference sequence). V was trimmed by 2 bases and J by 7 bases, leaving 9 bases between them. This CDR3 region has 14 residues. CDR3 nucleotides: TGTGCCAGTAGTATATCAGCAGGGAATTCACCCCTCCACTTT. This gives the protein CASSISAGNSPLHF.

The CDR3: CASSSLAGEEYEQYF. The CDR3 DNA follows: TGTGCCAGCAGTTCCCTAGCGGGAGAGGAGTACGAGCAGTACTTC. The chain uses TRBV27 and TRBJ2-7; 10 nucleotides line up with TRBD2. The CDR3 is made up of 15 amino acids. Losses at the gene ends were 4 bases for V and 4 bases for J; bases not matched to a gene: 7. Germline CDR1 MNHEY, CDR2 SMNVEV (reference sequence).

V is TRBV6-1 and J is TRBJ1-6, with 8 bases fitting TRBD1. CDR1 MNHNS and CDR2 SASEGT come from the germline V gene. The CDR3 totals 15 residues. With V trimmed by 3 bases and J by 5 bases, 3 bases remained unmatched. CDR3 residues: CASSEDREDNSPLHF. Written as DNA, the CDR3 is TGTGCCAGCAGTGAGGACAGGGAGGATAATTCACCCCTCCACTTT.

The V and J genes are TRBV5-1 and TRBJ1-5; D unclear. This CDR3 has 14 residues. The V gene's germline CDR1 is SGHRS and CDR2 YFSETQ. V was cut by 1 base and J by 5 bases, with 10 bases left in between. CDR3: CASSLLSGDQPQHF. The CDR3 DNA reads TGCGCCAGCAGCTTGTTATCCGGGGATCAGCCCCAGCATTTT.

This clone was seen more than once but under ten times. This chain links TRBV4-1 with TRBJ2-7; D is perhaps TRBD2 (6 bases). The length of the CDR3 is 15 residues. Germline loops: CDR1 MGHRA, CDR2 YSYEKL. Trimming removed 0 bases from V and 5 bases from J, with 14 bases in between. The CDR3 bases are TGCGCCAGCAGCCAAGAAGATCGGGGGAATGACGAGCAGTACTTC. Translating it yields CASSQEDRGNDEQYF.

CDR3 coding DNA: TGTGCCACCGGGAAATTGGGGGCGCCGGATCGCGAGCAGTACTTC. Translation gives CATGKLGAPDREQYF. This chain links TRBV15 with TRBJ2-7, with a tentative D call TRBD1 (6 bases). V was cut by 8 bases and J by 6 bases, with 23 bases left in between. The CDR3 contains 15 residues. Germline CDR1 reads LNHNV; CDR2 reads YYDKDF (reference sequence).

The chain combines TRBV5-1 with TRBJ2-6; TRBD1 might be the D (6 bases). Per the germline V gene, CDR1 is SGHRS and CDR2 is YFSETQ. Trimming cost V 0 bases and J 0 bases, with 13 bases left between them. CDR3 length: 18 residues. The CDR3 sequence: CASSLDEGDYSGANVLTF. DNA of the CDR3: TGCGCCAGCAGCTTGGATGAGGGGGATTACTCTGGGGCCAACGTCCTGACTTTC.

In DNA form, the CDR3 reads TGTGCCAGCAGCCCAAACCCCCTGAGTGGGGGCACCCAGTACTTC. Protein sequence: CASSPNPLSGGTQYF. The J gene is TRBJ2-5, the V gene TRBV7-2; tentatively, D is TRBD1 (6 bases). The CDR3 spans 15 residues. Germline V gene data show CDR1 as SGHTA and CDR2 as FQGNSA. V was cut by 5 bases and J by 8 bases, with 21 bases left in between.

This clone was picked up a small number of times. In nucleotides, the CDR3 is TGTGCCAGCAGCTTAGTGGCAGTTGATCAGCCCCAGCATTTT. Protein product: CASSLVAVDQPQHF. The chain carries TRBV7-2 and TRBJ1-5; D gene ambiguous. The V end was cut by 1 base, the J end by 5 bases, with 9 bases between. The CDR3 runs to 14 residues. CDR1 is SGHTA, CDR2 FQGNSA, per germline. The full variable domain, rest sourced from reference TRBV7-2 and TRBJ1-5, is GAGVSQSPSNKVTEKGKDVELRCDPISGHTALYWYRQSLGQGLEFLIYFQGNSAPDKSGLPSDRFSAERTGGSVSTLTIQRTQQEDSAVYLCASSLVAVDQPQHFGDGTRLSIL.

The chain couples TRBV11-2 to TRBJ2-5; TRBD1 might be the D (6 bases). V lost 4 bases to trimming and J lost 4 bases, with 10 bases between them. The V gene's germline CDR1 is SGHAT and CDR2 FQNNGV. This CDR3 region has 13 residues. The CDR3 spells CASSSQGPETQYF. The CDR3 nucleotides are TGTGCCAGCAGCTCGCAGGGGCCAGAGACCCAGTACTTC.

The chain carries TRBV23-1 and TRBJ1-2; possible D gene TRBD1, 5 bases. TRBV23-1 is reported as an ORF; its role is uncertain. The CDR3 has 11 amino acids. The V end lost 6 bases, the J end lost 7 bases, and 9 bases lay between the germline ends. The CDR3 DNA reads as TGCGCCAGCAGGGGGCTAGGTGGCTACACCTTC. It encodes CASRGLGGYTF.

This chain uses TRBV10-3 with TRBJ2-1; D possibly corresponds to TRBD1 (5 bases). The CDR3 covers 13 residues. Germline loops: CDR1 ENHRY, CDR2 SYGVKD. The germline V and J ends were trimmed by 8 bases and 10 bases, with 18 bases remaining between them. The CDR3 loop is CAIHGSGPHEQFF. As DNA, the CDR3 is TGTGCCATCCATGGGTCAGGGCCGCACGAGCAGTTCTTC.

The chain carries TRBV5-1 and TRBJ2-1, with 7 bases lining up with TRBD1. The germline CDR1 and CDR2 sequences are SGHRS and YFSETQ. Trimming at V came to 1 base and at J to 6 bases, leaving 10 bases not matched to a gene. This CDR3 region has 16 residues. The CDR3 loop is CASSLTNLDRVNEQFF. CDR3 in DNA: TGCGCCAGCAGCTTGACGAATCTTGACAGGGTCAATGAGCAGTTCTTC.

The chain combines TRBV4-1 with TRBJ1-5; TRBD1 is a possible D gene (5 bases). Germline-derived CDR1 and CDR2 are MGHRA and YSYEKL. There are 14 residues in the CDR3. V was trimmed by 0 bases and J by 9 bases, leaving 12 bases between them. CDR3 DNA sequence: TGCGCCAGCAGCCAAGATCAGGGAGGGCGGCCCCAGCATTTT. Its protein is CASSQDQGGRPQHF.

This chain links TRBV5-6 with TRBJ2-7, with 10 bases identical to TRBD1. V trimming: 0 bases; J trimming: 6 bases; junction bases outside the gene matches: 6. CDR3 length: 15 residues. CDR1 is SGHDT and CDR2 is YYEEEE in the germline V gene. CDR3 nucleotides: TGTGCCAGCAGCTTGGAGGACAGGGGGTACCGCGAGCAGTACTTC. Its translation is CASSLEDRGYREQYF.

In its sample, this clone was seen a few times. CDR3 region: CASSTTGRNTEAFF. CDR3 in DNA: TGTGCCAGCAGTACGACAGGGAGGAACACTGAAGCTTTCTTT. The rearrangement links TRBV6-6 to TRBJ1-1, with TRBD1 matching over 7 bases. The junction had 4 bases not matched to a gene; V was cut back by 5 bases and J by 1 base. The CDR3 is made up of 14 amino acids. Germline-derived CDR1 and CDR2 are MNHNY and SVGAGI (reference sequence).

The rearrangement uses TRBV14 and TRBJ2-5; 9 bases map to TRBD2. Germline values: CDR1 SGHDN, CDR2 FVKESK. CDR3 length: 16 amino acids. Trimming at V came to 7 bases and at J to 5 bases, leaving 14 bases not matched to a gene. CDR3 nucleotide sequence: TGTGCCAGCACCCCACCTGGCGGGGGGGCCGGGGAGACCCAGTACTTC. Its protein product is CASTPPGGGAGETQYF.